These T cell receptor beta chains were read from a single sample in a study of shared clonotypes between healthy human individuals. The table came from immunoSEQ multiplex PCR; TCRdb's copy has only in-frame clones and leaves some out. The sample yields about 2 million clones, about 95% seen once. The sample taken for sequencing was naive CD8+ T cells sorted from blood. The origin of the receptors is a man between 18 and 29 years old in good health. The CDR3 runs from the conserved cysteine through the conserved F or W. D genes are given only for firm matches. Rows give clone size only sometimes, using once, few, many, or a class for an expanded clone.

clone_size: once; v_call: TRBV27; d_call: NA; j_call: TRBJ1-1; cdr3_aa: CASSGDRTDEAFF; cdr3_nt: TGTGCCAGCAGCGGAGACAGGACAGATGAAGCTTTCTTT
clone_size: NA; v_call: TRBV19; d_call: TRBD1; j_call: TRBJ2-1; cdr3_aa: CATHRQGSVYEQFF; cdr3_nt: TGTGCCACCCACCGACAGGGCAGCGTCTATGAGCAGTTCTTC
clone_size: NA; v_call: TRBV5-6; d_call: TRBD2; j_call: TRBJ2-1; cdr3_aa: CASSFRGSSYNEQFF; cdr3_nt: TGTGCCAGCAGCTTCCGCGGGAGCTCCTACAATGAGCAGTTCTTC
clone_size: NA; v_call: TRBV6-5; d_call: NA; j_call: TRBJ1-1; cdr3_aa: CASSYFGGNEAFF; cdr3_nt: TGTGCCAGCAGTTACTTCGGCGGTAATGAAGCTTTCTTT
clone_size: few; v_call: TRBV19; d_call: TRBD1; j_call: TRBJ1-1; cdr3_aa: CASSDGAGGRTEAFF; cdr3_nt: TGTGCCAGTAGCGACGGGGCAGGGGGCCGGACTGAAGCTTTCTTT
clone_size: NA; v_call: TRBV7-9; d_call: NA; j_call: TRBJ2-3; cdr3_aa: CASSLGDGAGPDTQYF; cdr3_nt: TGTGCCAGCAGCTTAGGGGACGGGGCAGGCCCAGATACGCAGTATTTT
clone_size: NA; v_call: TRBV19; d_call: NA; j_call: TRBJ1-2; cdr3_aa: CASSMDLETGPNYGYTF; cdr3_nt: TGTGCCAGTAGTATGGATCTCGAGACAGGACCTAACTATGGCTACACCTTC
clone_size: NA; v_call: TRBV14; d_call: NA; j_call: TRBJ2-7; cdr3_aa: CASSHTTSFEQYF; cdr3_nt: TGTGCCAGCAGCCATACGACTTCCTTCGAGCAGTACTTC
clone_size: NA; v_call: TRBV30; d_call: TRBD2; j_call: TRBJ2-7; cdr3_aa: CAWRAGRGNEQYF; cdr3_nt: TGTGCCTGGAGAGCGGGGAGGGGCAACGAGCAGTACTTC
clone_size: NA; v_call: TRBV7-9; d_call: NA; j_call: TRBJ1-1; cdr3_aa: CASSRTGTMEEAFF; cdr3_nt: TGTGCCAGCAGCCGAACCGGGACGATGGAAGAAGCTTTCTTT
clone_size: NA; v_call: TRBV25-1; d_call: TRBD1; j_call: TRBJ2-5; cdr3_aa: CASRVRQGTQETQYF; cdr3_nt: TGTGCCAGCAGAGTGCGACAGGGGACCCAAGAGACCCAGTACTTC
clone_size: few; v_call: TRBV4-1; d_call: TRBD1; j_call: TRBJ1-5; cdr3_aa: CASSPLTGTSNQPQHF; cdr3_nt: TGCGCCAGCAGCCCACTGACAGGGACTAGCAATCAGCCCCAGCATTTT
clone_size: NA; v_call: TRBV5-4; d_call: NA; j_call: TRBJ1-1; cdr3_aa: CASSLGITEAFF; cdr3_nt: TGTGCCAGCAGCTTGGGTATTACTGAAGCTTTCTTT
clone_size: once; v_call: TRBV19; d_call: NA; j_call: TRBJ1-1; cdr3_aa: CASLHRASNTEAFF; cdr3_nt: TGTGCCAGCCTCCACAGGGCGTCGAACACTGAAGCTTTCTTT
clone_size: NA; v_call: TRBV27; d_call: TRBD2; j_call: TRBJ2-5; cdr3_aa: CASSFGGRTQETQYF; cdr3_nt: TGTGCCAGCAGTTTCGGCGGGAGGACACAAGAGACCCAGTACTTC
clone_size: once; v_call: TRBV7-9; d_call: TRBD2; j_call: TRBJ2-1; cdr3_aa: CASSVIAGTGEQFF; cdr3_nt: TGTGCCAGCAGCGTAATAGCGGGGACGGGTGAGCAGTTCTTC